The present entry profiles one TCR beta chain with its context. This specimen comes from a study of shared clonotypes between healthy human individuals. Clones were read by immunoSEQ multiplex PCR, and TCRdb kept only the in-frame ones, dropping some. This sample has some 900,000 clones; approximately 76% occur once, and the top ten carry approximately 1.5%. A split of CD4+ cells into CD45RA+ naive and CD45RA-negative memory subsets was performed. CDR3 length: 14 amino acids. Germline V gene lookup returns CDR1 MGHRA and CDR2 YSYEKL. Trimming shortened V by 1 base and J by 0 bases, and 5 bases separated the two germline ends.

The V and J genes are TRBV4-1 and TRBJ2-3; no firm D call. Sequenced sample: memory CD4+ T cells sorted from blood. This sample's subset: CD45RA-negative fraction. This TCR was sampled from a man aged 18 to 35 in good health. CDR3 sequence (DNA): TGCGCCAGCAGCCAAGCGGACAGCACAGATACGCAGTATTTT. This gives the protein CASSQADSTDTQYF.